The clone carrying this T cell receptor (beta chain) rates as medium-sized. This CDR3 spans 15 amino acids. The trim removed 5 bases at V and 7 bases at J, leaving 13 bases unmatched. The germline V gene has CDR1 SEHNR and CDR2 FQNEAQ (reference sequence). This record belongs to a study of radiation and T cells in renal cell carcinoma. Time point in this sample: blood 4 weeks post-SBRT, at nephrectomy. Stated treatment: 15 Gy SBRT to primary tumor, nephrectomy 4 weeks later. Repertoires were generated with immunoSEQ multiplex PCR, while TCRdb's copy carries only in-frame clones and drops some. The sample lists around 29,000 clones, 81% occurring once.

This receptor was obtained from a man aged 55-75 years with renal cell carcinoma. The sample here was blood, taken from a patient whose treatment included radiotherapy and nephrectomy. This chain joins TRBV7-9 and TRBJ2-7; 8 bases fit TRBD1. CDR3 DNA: TGTGCCAGCAGCCCGAGCCCAGGGGGCCCCTGGGAGCAGTACTTC. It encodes CASSPSPGGPWEQYF.